The entry below gives a single TCR beta chain sequence along with its context. The antigen is unknown. V gave up 4 bases and J gave up 3 bases; unmatched junction bases: 7. The CDR3 contains 15 residues. From germline, CDR1 is SGHDT and CDR2 YYEEEE. Use of 60 Vbeta and 13 Jbeta primers characterized the PCR. Source study methods: A later analysis tallied about 80 million unique TCR beta chains, 9 million to 12 million of them shared. Measured with immunoSEQ multiplex PCR; TCRdb has only the in-frame clones, and not every one. V and J calls and clone size are as listed in that table; D and trimming were resolved from the DNA. In the table there are 150,000 to 200,000 clones, roughly 80% of which are singletons. The data derive from a study of cytomegalovirus exposure and HLA in healthy donors. Study at large: Around 76% of some 390 genotyped donors fell in the Caucasian-associated ancestry cluster. Broader study findings: Association of a missense DCLRE1C variant with TCR beta V- and J-gene trimming was reported in a later analysis. Accurate predictions that matched the HLA-A and HLA-B alleles of most subjects were reportedly made from TCR beta sequences.

The source material was PBMCs. The V gene is TRBV5-6, the J gene TRBJ2-3, with TRBD1 matching 8 bases. The source is a female donor in good health and CMV-seronegative. The DNA of the CDR3 is TGTGCCAGCAGCCCACCAGGGGGCCGGACAGATACGCAGTATTTT. This encodes CASSPPGGRTDTQYF. Supplemented by reference TRBV5-6 and TRBJ2-3, the full variable domain reads DAGVTQSPTHLIKTRGQQVTLRCSPKSGHDTVSWYQQALGQGPQFIFQYYEEEERQRGNFPDRFSGHQFPNYSSELNVNALLLGDSALYLCASSPPGGRTDTQYFGPGTRLTVL.